This TCR beta chain was recovered during a study of response to subunit inactivated influenza vaccine. Points from the study as a whole: Only a handful of new T cells, the authors suggested, are recruited with each seasonal influenza vaccination.

MiXCR, run by TCRdb on the RT-PCR reads, gives a single entry per CDR3 protein. The sample has roughly 700,000 distinct CDR3 sequences, about 15% seen once. This clonotype was seen many times. What it binds is not known. V lost 5 bases, J lost 0 bases, and 5 bases stayed unmatched. Germline loops: CDR1 SGHAT, CDR2 FQNNGV. CDR3 length: 16 residues. The chain recombines TRBV11-2 with TRBJ1-1; 11 nucleotides line up with TRBD1. The sequence came from a man aged 50 to 60 who received an inactivated influenza vaccine. The sample here was PBMCs from blood, taken around 14 days before vaccination. CDR3 protein: CASSRGTGGMNTEAFF. The CDR3 region has the DNA TGTGCCAGCAGCCGGGGGACAGGGGGAATGAACACTGAAGCTTTCTTT.